The next 16 T cell receptor beta chains were all read from a single sample in a study of blood T cell repertoires in COVID-19 (dated by TCRdb to 2020 to 2022). The library was made by the immunoSEQ multiplex PCR assay. TCRdb mirrors the immuneACCESS table, restricted to in-frame sequences. Some clones are absent from its copies; in checked studies, under half trace to an unresolved V gene, and the reason for the others is unknown. The sample profile shows 250,000 or so clones; about 89% of them were found once. The ten largest make up roughly 8.5% of the sample. Sequencing was performed on peripheral blood. The receptors here all came from a man in his forties or fifties with active or convalescent COVID-19.

The genes are TRBV19 and TRBJ2-2, with D tentatively TRBD2 (6 bases). This CDR3 has 14 amino acids. V lost 5 bases and J 4 bases, leaving 11 bases between the germline ends. Germline V lookup: CDR1 LNHDA, CDR2 SQIVND (reference sequence). DNA of the CDR3: TGTGCCAGTAGTCCCCGGGAGTTCACCGGGGAGCTGTTTTTT. Translated, it gives CASSPREFTGELFF.

This chain uses TRBV27 with TRBJ2-1, with TRBD2 matching 11 bases. Germline V CDR1 and CDR2: MNHEY, SMNVEV (reference sequence). V was pared by 3 bases and J by 10 bases, with 5 bases of the junction left unmatched. The CDR3 consists of 14 residues. The CDR3 region has the DNA TGTGCCAGCAGTTTCGGTCTAGCGGGAGGAGAGCAGTTCTTC. It encodes CASSFGLAGGEQFF.

The chain has TRBV6-5 and TRBJ1-1, with 8 bases fitting TRBD1. Germline loops: CDR1 MNHEY, CDR2 SVGAGI. The trim removed 6 bases at V and 3 bases at J, leaving 3 bases unmatched. The CDR3 spans 13 residues. CDR3 nucleotides: TGTGCCAGCAGGGTGACAGGGGACACTGAAGCTTTCTTT. As protein: CASRVTGDTEAFF.

V gene TRBV9 combines with J gene TRBJ1-6, with D possibly matching TRBD1 (6 bases). The germline V and J ends were trimmed by 6 bases and 0 bases, with 19 bases remaining between them. The CDR3 length is 18 residues. CDR1 SGDLS and CDR2 YYNGEE come from the germline V gene. The CDR3 sequence is CASTPGEGGSSYNSPLHF. The CDR3 region has the DNA TGTGCCAGCACGCCAGGGGAAGGTGGGAGCTCCTATAATTCACCCCTCCACTTT. Full variable domain (missing parts from reference TRBV9 and TRBJ1-6): DSGVTQTPKHLITATGQRVTLRCSPRSGDLSVYWYQQSLDQGLQFLIQYYNGEERAKGNILERFSAQQFPDLHSELNLSSLELGDSALYFCASTPGEGGSSYNSPLHFGNGTRLTVT.

The chain links TRBV4-1 to TRBJ1-5; TRBD1 might be the D (5 bases). Germline V CDR1 and CDR2: MGHRA, YSYEKL. The V end was cut by 2 bases, the J end by 3 bases, with 11 bases between. The CDR3 runs 15 residues. CDR3 bases: TGCGCCAGCAGCCAAAGTACGGGGGTCAATCAGCCCCAGCATTTT. It encodes CASSQSTGVNQPQHF.

The count of this clone is one. The V and J genes are TRBV3-1 (or the pseudogene TRBV3-2) and TRBJ1-5; D remains ambiguous. V lost 4 bases and J lost 1, with 11 bases in between. This CDR3 is 15 amino acids long. The V gene's germline CDR1 is LGHDT and CDR2 YNNKEL (reference sequence). The CDR3 DNA is TGTGCCAGCAGCCCCCGGGGTAACAGCAATCAGCCCCAGCATTTT. It translates to CASSPRGNSNQPQHF.

The chain carries TRBV30 and TRBJ2-3; 7 bases are shared with TRBD2. Germline assignment: CDR1 GTSNPN and CDR2 SVGIG (reference sequence). The V segment lost 0 bases and the J segment 0 bases; nucleotides outside the gene matches: 0. This CDR3 is built from 14 residues. Here the CDR3 reads CAWSVGGSTDTQYF. The CDR3 DNA reads as TGTGCCTGGAGTGTGGGGGGGAGCACAGATACGCAGTATTTT.

This clone was found many times. The chain links TRBV5-1 to TRBJ1-1; no reliable D call. V lost 0 bases, J lost 6 bases, and 6 bases lay in between. CDR1 SGHRS and CDR2 YFSETQ come from the germline V gene. The CDR3 covers 12 residues. The CDR3 DNA follows: TGCGCCAGCAGCTTGGGCGGGCCTGAAGCTTTCTTT. Amino acids: CASSLGGPEAFF.

The V call is TRBV4-2, the J call TRBJ1-1; TRBD1 aligns across 8 bases. From germline, CDR1 is LGHNA and CDR2 YNFKEQ. The CDR3 spans 15 residues. Trimming removed 4 bases from V and 3 bases from J; junction bases left unmatched: 7. The CDR3 reads CASSPLTGVDTEAFF. CDR3 in DNA: TGTGCCAGCAGCCCTCTGACAGGGGTAGACACTGAAGCTTTCTTT.

The J gene is TRBJ1-1, the V gene TRBV7-9; D remains ambiguous. CDR1 and CDR2 (germline): SEHNR, FQNEAQ (reference sequence). Deletions cut 4 bases from V and 0 bases from J, with 15 bases between. This CDR3 spans 16 amino acids. Here the CDR3 DNA reads TGTGCCAGCAGCTCGGTTAGTAGCTCCATGAACACTGAAGCTTTCTTT. The encoded protein is CASSSVSSSMNTEAFF. Based on the CDR3 plus reference TRBV7-9 and TRBJ1-1, the full variable domain is DTGVSQNPRHKITKRGQNVTFRCDPISEHNRLYWYRQTLGQGPEFLTYFQNEAQLEKSRLLSDRFSAERPKGSFSTLEIQRTEQGDSAMYLCASSSVSSSMNTEAFFGQGTRLTVV.

The chain joins TRBV2 to TRBJ2-6, with D unclear. Trimming shortened V by 6 bases and J by 0 bases, and 6 bases separated the two germline ends. Germline CDR1 reads SNHLY; CDR2 reads FYNNEI. This CDR3 spans 14 amino acids. The CDR3 loop is CASRLSSGANVLTF. The CDR3 DNA reads as TGTGCCAGCAGACTTAGCTCTGGGGCCAACGTCCTGACTTTC.

This sequence joins TRBV19 and TRBJ2-5; TRBD2 might be the D (6 bases). The CDR3 consists of 15 residues. Germline V gives CDR1 LNHDA, CDR2 SQIVND (reference sequence). V lost 5 bases to trimming and J lost 0 bases, with 13 bases between them. The CDR3 region is CASSSSGYHQETQYF. DNA for the CDR3: TGTGCCAGTAGTTCGAGCGGGTACCACCAAGAGACCCAGTACTTC.

The V and J genes are TRBV4-1 and TRBJ2-1; D not resolved. The germline CDR1 and CDR2 sequences are MGHRA and YSYEKL. The germline V and J ends were trimmed by 1 base and 9 bases, with 4 bases remaining between them. This CDR3 is 11 amino acids long. DNA for the CDR3: TGCGCCAGCAGCCAAGGGAGTGAGCAGTTCTTC. It is translated as CASSQGSEQFF.

CDR3 amino acids: CASSVIGDTQYF. The CDR3 nucleotides are TGTGCCAGCAGCGTAATCGGAGATACGCAGTATTTT. The chain is built from TRBV9 and TRBJ2-3; D call uncertain. Trimming took 1 base from V and 5 from J, leaving 5 bases between them. CDR1 and CDR2 (germline): SGDLS, YYNGEE. This CDR3 has 12 amino acids.

This clone was seen only once. This chain joins TRBV19 and TRBJ2-4, with 7 bases that match TRBD2. Germline CDR1 reads LNHDA; CDR2 reads SQIVND (reference sequence). The ends lost 11 bases at V and 0 bases at J; junction bases unmatched: 19. There are 18 residues in the CDR3. Here the CDR3 reads CASPTPSGELLAKNIQYF. CDR3 in DNA: TGTGCCTCCCCAACCCCCAGCGGGGAGCTTCTAGCCAAAAACATTCAGTACTTC.

This clone was seen once. The rearrangement links TRBV7-3 to TRBJ2-7, with 10 positions matching TRBD2. Germline trimming cut 4 bases from V and 5 bases from J; bases unmatched to any gene: 5. The CDR3 has 14 amino acids. CDR1 and CDR2 from the germline V gene are SGHTA and FQGTGA. In nucleotides, the CDR3 is TGTGCCAGCAGCTCCTCTAGCGGGAGTGACGAGCAGTACTTC. Protein sequence: CASSSSSGSDEQYF. Full variable domain (outside the CDR3, taken from reference TRBV7-3 and TRBJ2-7): GAGVSQTPSNKVTEKGKYVELRCDPISGHTALYWYRQSLGQGPEFLIYFQGTGAADDSGLPNDRFFAVRPEGSVSTLKIQRTERGDSAVYLCASSSSSGSDEQYFGPGTRLTVT.